This T cell receptor (beta chain) was identified in a study of CD8 T cells in ankylosing spondylitis (dated by TCRdb to the late 2010s). Looking at the study overall: The study profiled T cell receptor beta repertoires in healthy donors and ankylosing spondylitis patients to find disease-linked TCR variants. The whole study cohort included some 100 healthy donors and around 24 ankylosing spondylitis patients. Samples of peripheral blood were taken, and for ankylosing spondylitis patients, synovial fluid was collected as well.

What the authors observed across the whole study: Blood from ankylosing spondylitis patients appeared to be characterized by a TCR beta motif composed of about 8 highly homologous amino acid variants. A CD8+ phenotype was shown by the disease-linked clones, which were found at relatively low frequencies in peripheral blood. Some motif variants had previously been reported in the synovial fluid and blood of reactive arthritis patients, which suggests shared mechanisms of disease initiation. According to the report, matched synovial fluid samples from ankylosing spondylitis patients were significantly enriched for the disease-linked clones.

The CDR3 sequence holds 15 residues, the cysteine and phenylalanine included. Only the CDR3 part of the read is kept: 45 bases, read in frame from the first base. From a lookup of the germline V gene (reference sequence), CDR1 and CDR2 are DFQATT and SNEGSKA. V drops 5 bases and J drops 4 bases, leaving 19 bases in between. Instrument used: Illumina HiSeq 2500. TCR beta libraries were prepared by quantitative 5'-RACE with molecular barcodes. The paper's data handling went like this. To identify disease-linked TCR variants, a new computational method was used, one built on a probabilistic model of VDJ rearrangement. TCRdb passed the public sequencing reads through fastp at Q25 and MiXCR, retaining productive beta sequences. Identical CDR3 proteins give one entry, which carries the most common genes and DNA. The V and J calls shown here were made by TCRdb, not taken from the authors' results. The sample has under 150,000 distinct CDR3 sequences on record, 9.3% of them singletons. Jointly, the top ten make up approximately 3.5% of the sample.

There are many counts of this clonotype. The antigen it binds to is not known. Base qualities are not provided; no much larger clone lies one nucleotide away. The receptor comes from a male donor with ankylosing spondylitis or in good health (not recorded which). The chain is encoded by TRBV20-1 joined to TRBJ2-3; no D gene can be assigned with confidence. Material: blood, either unsorted or a sorted T cell fraction (not recorded which). The nucleotides are TGCAGTGCTGTAACCGGGCCACAACTGGCAGATACGCAGTATTTT. Its amino acids are CSAVTGPQLADTQYF.